This T cell receptor beta chain derives from a study of T cells in Graves' hyperthyroidism and ophthalmopathy. Study results and caveats: Most thyroid clonotypes expanded above 0.001 appeared in blood too. Ophthalmopathy prediction by the model preceded onset by a median approximately 6.1 months.

This clonotype was recorded a few times. The antigen is not known. Exclusions: uncontrolled infection, other autoimmune disease, pregnancy, lactation. Clinical symptoms, serum thyroxine and TRAb, thyroid ultrasound and orbital computed tomography together formed the diagnostic basis. Germline CDR1 is DFQATT and CDR2 is SNEGSKA (reference sequence). This CDR3 has 13 amino acids. V lost 0 bases and J lost 5, with 10 bases in between. It was RNA transcripts that yielded the amplified TCR beta CDR3 regions. The study used the HTBI primer set for a first-round RT-PCR of the TCR CDR3. TCRdb re-called the multiplex PCR reads through MiXCR, storing one row per CDR3 protein. The sample lists 480,000 or so distinct CDR3 sequences; 40% to 55% were seen once.

The clonotype was recovered from an adult woman with Graves' disease, either hyperthyroidism or ophthalmopathy (not recorded which). Input material: peripheral blood or thyroid tissue (not recorded which). The V call is TRBV20-1, the J call TRBJ1-2; D gene ambiguous. CDR3 loop: CSARDRREYGYTF. Here the CDR3 DNA reads TGCAGTGCTAGAGATCGGCGGGAGTATGGCTACACCTTC.